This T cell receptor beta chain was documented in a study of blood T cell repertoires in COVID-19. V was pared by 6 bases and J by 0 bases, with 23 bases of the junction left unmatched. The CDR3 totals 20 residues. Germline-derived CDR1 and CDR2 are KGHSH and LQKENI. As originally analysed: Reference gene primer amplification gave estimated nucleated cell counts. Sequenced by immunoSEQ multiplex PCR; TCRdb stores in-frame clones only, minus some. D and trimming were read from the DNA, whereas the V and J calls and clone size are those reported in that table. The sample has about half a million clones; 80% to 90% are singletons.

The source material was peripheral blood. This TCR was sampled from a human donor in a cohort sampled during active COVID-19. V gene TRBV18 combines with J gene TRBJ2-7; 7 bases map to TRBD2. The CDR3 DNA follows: TGTGCCAGCTCGCAGAAATACAGCGGAAAGGAGCGGGGCAACTCCTACGAGCAGTACTTC. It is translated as CASSQKYSGKERGNSYEQYF. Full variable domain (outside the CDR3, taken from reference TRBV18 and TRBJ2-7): NAGVMQNPRHLVRRRGQEARLRCSPMKGHSHVYWYRQLPEEGLKFMVYLQKENIIDESGMPKERFSAEFPKEGPSILRIQQVVRGDSAAYFCASSQKYSGKERGNSYEQYFGPGTRLTVT.